This entry describes one T cell receptor beta chain. The sample is drawn from a study of blood T cell repertoires in COVID-19. Study at large: Sample material is recorded as cDNA or gDNA derived from T cells, B-cell-depleted T cells, or PBMCs.

Sequencing used immunoSEQ multiplex PCR; TCRdb keeps in-frame clones, though not all of them. The repertoire includes 200,000 to 250,000 clones, 80% to 85% of them detected once, and about 3.2% sits in the top ten. This CDR3 has 15 residues. With V trimmed by 6 bases and J by 4 bases, 6 bases remained unmatched. CDR1 and CDR2 (germline): MNHEY, SVGAGI. The rearrangement links TRBV6-5 to TRBJ2-5; 12 positions match TRBD2. Sequencing used peripheral blood. This TCR derives from a young woman with acute or convalescent COVID-19. The CDR3, as DNA: TGTGCCAGCAGCGGGGAGGGACTAGCGGGAGAGACCCAGTACTTC. Translating it yields CASSGEGLAGETQYF.